These 6 T cell receptor beta chains share one sample of origin, sequenced in a study of blood T cell repertoires in COVID-19. Using immunoSEQ multiplex PCR, the repertoire was profiled, and TCRdb retains in-frame clones only, with some absent. The data hold fewer than 200,000 clones, with around 82% observed a single time. The sample taken for sequencing was peripheral blood. The receptors originated from a woman aged 40 to 50 with COVID-19, enrolled during active disease.

This clone was observed a single time. Here the CDR3 DNA reads TGTGCCAGCAGCTTGGGGCGGCAGAGGCGCACCGGGGAGCTGTTTTTT. Its translation is CASSLGRQRRTGELFF. The chain has TRBV5-4 and TRBJ2-2; D gene uncertain. The germline V and J ends were trimmed by 0 bases and 4 bases, with 13 bases remaining between them. The CDR3 contains 16 residues. Germline values: CDR1 SGHNT, CDR2 YYREEE (reference sequence).

J is TRBJ1-5 and V is TRBV28; a possible D gene is TRBD1 (5 bases). Trimming stripped 6 bases from V and 1 base from J, with 16 bases between. This CDR3 is 16 amino acids long. Germline loops: CDR1 MDHEN, CDR2 SYDVKM. CDR3 DNA sequence: TGTGCCAGCAGAACTGCTGGGGCGGCGAGCAATCAGCCCCAGCATTTT. Protein: CASRTAGAASNQPQHF.

This clone appeared a few times. The rearrangement uses TRBV27 and TRBJ2-7; 7 bases are a match to TRBD2. This CDR3 spans 16 amino acids. Germline loops: CDR1 MNHEY, CDR2 SMNVEV (reference sequence). With V trimmed by 5 bases and J by 1 base, 11 bases remained unmatched. The CDR3 DNA reads as TGTGCCAGCAGTCCCTCTAGCGGAGTACGTTCCTACGAGCAGTACTTC. Its protein is CASSPSSGVRSYEQYF.

This clone was recorded many times. The chain combines TRBV5-5 with TRBJ1-2; 7 positions agree with TRBD1. CDR1 and CDR2 (germline): SGHKS, YYEKEE (reference sequence). This CDR3 has 12 amino acids. V was clipped by 4 bases and J by 6 bases; unmatched bases: 3. The CDR3 sequence: CASSRDRDGYTF. The CDR3 nucleotides read TGTGCCAGCAGCCGTGACAGGGATGGCTACACCTTC.

Points on this clone: The sample holds other DNA sequences that translate to the same CDR3. The J gene is TRBJ1-2, the V gene TRBV18; maybe TRBD1 (6 bases). The CDR3 sequence is 13 residues long. The V end lost 2 bases, the J end lost 6 bases, and 10 bases lay between the germline ends. Germline CDR1 is KGHSH and CDR2 is LQKENI. The CDR3 coding sequence is TGTGCCAGCTCACCAGGACAGAGAGATGGCTACACCTTC. Translation: CASSPGQRDGYTF.

The CDR3 spells CASSGTAYGYTF. The CDR3 nucleotides read TGTGCCAGCAGCGGGACAGCATATGGCTACACCTTC. This rearrangement joins TRBV9 to TRBJ1-2; the D gene is possibly TRBD1 (6 bases). The CDR3 extends over 12 amino acids. CDR1 is SGDLS and CDR2 is YYNGEE in the germline V gene. V lost 3 bases, J lost 5 bases, and 8 bases lay in between.